This TCR beta chain emerged from a study of blood T cells in healthy people across ages. Samples each had at least 5 micrograms of total RNA extracted. This clonotype was seen a handful of times. PCR was performed a second time for about 7 to 12 cycles using a sample-barcoded 5' primer and a J-beta primer mix. Each CDR3 protein is one row after TCRdb ran MiXCR on the 5' RACE reads. The sample shows 800,000 or so distinct CDR3 sequences, about 25% of them seen only once. CDR3 length: 12 amino acids. Germline CDR1 and CDR2: SGHTA and FQGNSA. Trimming took 6 bases from V and 6 from J; bases not matched to a gene: 2. These data were likewise used in another study, on T cells of mothers and their children. That work adds: The cDNA synthesis received all extracted RNA, at about 1.5 ug per 15 ul. T cell clones that were persistent and microchimeric went undetected.

The V gene is TRBV7-2, the J gene TRBJ2-4, with 7 bases identical to TRBD2. The specimen was blood. The TCR sequence derives from a boy aged 5-17 years in good health. CDR3 sequence (DNA): TGTGCCAGCAGTCCGGGGGGAAACATTCAGTACTTC. Translated: CASSPGGNIQYF.